A single T cell receptor (beta chain) is shown here with its context. Its antigen is as yet unknown. The method was immunoSEQ multiplex PCR; TCRdb's version includes in-frame clones alone and lacks a portion of them. The data hold some 40,000 clones, with around 63% observed a single time. The data stem from a study of PD-1 blockade in classical Hodgkin lymphoma. Looking at the study overall: Patients received nivolumab 3 mg/kg intravenously every 2 weeks.

With V trimmed by 8 bases and J by 3 bases, 9 bases remained unmatched. This CDR3 spans 17 amino acids. In germline, CDR1 is ENHRY, CDR2 SYGVKD. Each of the patients experienced relapse following autologous stem cell transplantation, and their brentuximab vedotin exposure differed. General study results and limits: Complete responders' diversity at baseline resembled that of newly diagnosed patients. Repertoire differences lack defined causes, possibly disease activity or prior therapy.

The chain combines TRBV10-3 with TRBJ2-2; 13 bases fit TRBD2. The receptor was isolated from a human donor with classical Hodgkin lymphoma. The sequenced sample was peripheral blood mononuclear cells (PBMCs), obtained before the second cycle of nivolumab. DNA for the CDR3: TGTGCCATCTCGCGGACTAGCGGGAGAAATGACACCGGGGAGCTGTTTTTT. Its protein is CAISRTSGRNDTGELFF.